What follows are 21 T cell receptor beta chains derived from one specimen sequenced in a study of blood T cell repertoires in COVID-19. Here immunoSEQ multiplex PCR was the method, and the copy in TCRdb shows in-frame clones only, minus some. The data hold around 350,000 clones, with around 87% observed a single time. Sequenced sample: peripheral blood. The receptors come from a human donor in a cohort sampled during active COVID-19.

The chain combines TRBV29-1 with TRBJ1-2; 7 nucleotides agree with TRBD1. The CDR3 sequence is 11 residues long. The J segment lost 5 bases and the V segment lost 6 bases, leaving 3 bases of the junction unmatched. CDR1 is SQVTM, CDR2 ANQGSEA, per germline. DNA of the CDR3: TGCAGCGTAGACAGGGCGTATGGCTACACCTTC. Its protein product is CSVDRAYGYTF.

This sequence joins TRBV5-1 and TRBJ1-4; 9 positions match TRBD1. V trimming: 5 bases; J trimming: 7 bases; junction bases outside the gene matches: 9. Germline CDR1 is SGHRS and CDR2 is YFSETQ. The CDR3 sequence is 15 residues long. The chain's CDR3 is CASRPTGGEGEKLFF. The CDR3 DNA is TGCGCCAGCAGGCCCACAGGGGGCGAGGGTGAAAAACTGTTTTTT.

The chain recombines TRBV5-1 with TRBJ2-1, with 12 bases that match TRBD2. The CDR3 sequence is 14 residues long. Germline V gene data show CDR1 as SGHRS and CDR2 as YFSETQ. Losses at the gene ends were 7 bases for V and 8 bases for J; bases not matched to a gene: 7. This CDR3 reads CASGLAGGPHEQFF. The CDR3 DNA reads TGCGCCAGCGGGCTAGCGGGAGGGCCCCATGAGCAGTTCTTC.

This chain connects TRBV4-1 to TRBJ1-4; no reliable D call. The germline V gene encodes CDR1 MGHRA and CDR2 YSYEKL. V was pared by 5 bases and J by 4 bases, with 11 bases between. The CDR3 has 14 amino acids. As DNA, the CDR3 is TGCGCCAGCAGCGTAACGGGAATTAATGAAAAACTGTTTTTT. The encoded protein is CASSVTGINEKLFF.

With respect to this clone: One junction end does not reproduce the germline sequence, and a read error may be involved. The rearrangement joins TRBV5-4 to TRBJ1-1; 9 bases align to TRBD1. The CDR3 is made up of 13 amino acids. CDR1 SGHNT and CDR2 YYREEE come from the germline V gene (reference sequence). The CDR3 sequence is CASSTPTGGLMVF. The DNA of the CDR3 is TGTGCCAGCAGCACCCCGACAGGGGGTCTCATGGTCTTT.

V and J are TRBV10-3 and TRBJ1-6; 7 bases map to TRBD1. Germline CDR1 is ENHRY and CDR2 is SYGVKD. Losses at the gene ends were 6 bases for V and 2 bases for J; bases not matched to a gene: 4. This CDR3 is 15 amino acids long. The CDR3 protein is CAISPGTAYNSPLHF. The CDR3 bases are TGTGCCATCAGCCCCGGGACAGCCTATAATTCACCCCTCCACTTT.

This sequence joins TRBV4-1 and TRBJ2-2, with TRBD1 matching over 9 bases. The CDR3 covers 15 residues. The germline V gene encodes CDR1 MGHRA and CDR2 YSYEKL. Trimming at V came to 3 bases and at J to 6 bases, leaving 5 bases not matched to a gene. The CDR3 DNA sequence: TGCGCCAGCAGCCATTCTCGGACAGGGGCCGGGGAGCTGTTTTTT. This codes for CASSHSRTGAGELFF.

This chain links TRBV5-1 with TRBJ2-5; the match to TRBD1 covers 11 bases. CDR1 and CDR2 from the germline V gene are SGHRS and YFSETQ. The J segment lost 4 bases and the V segment lost 4 bases, leaving 3 bases of the junction unmatched. The CDR3 consists of 14 residues. CDR3 region: CASSQDRGRETQYF. Here the CDR3 DNA reads TGCGCCAGCAGCCAGGACAGGGGGCGAGAGACCCAGTACTTC.

The chain combines TRBV11-3 with TRBJ1-1, with D perhaps TRBD1 (6 bases). Trimming removed 5 bases at V and 1 base at J, with 8 bases between. Germline V CDR1 and CDR2: SGHNT, YENEEA. The CDR3 loop spans 13 amino acids. The CDR3 sequence: CASSKQGNTEAFF. DNA for the CDR3: TGTGCCAGCAGCAAACAGGGGAACACTGAAGCTTTCTTT.

CDR3 in DNA: TGTGCCAGCAGTGAAGGGGTCGTAGGGGCCAACACCGGGGAGCTGTTTTTT. This gives the protein CASSEGVVGANTGELFF. The genes are TRBV2 and TRBJ2-2; perhaps TRBD1 as D (5 bases). Germline CDR1 SNHLY, CDR2 FYNNEI. Trimming took 1 base from V and 2 from J, leaving 14 bases between them. The CDR3 has 17 residues.

The chain joins TRBV19 to TRBJ2-7; TRBD1 matches at 9 bases. V trimming: 4 bases; J trimming: 3 bases; junction bases outside the gene matches: 4. Per the germline V gene, CDR1 is LNHDA and CDR2 is SQIVND (reference sequence). The CDR3 consists of 14 residues. This chain's CDR3 is CASSTGTGSYEQYF. The CDR3 DNA reads TGTGCCAGTAGTACCGGGACAGGGAGCTACGAGCAGTACTTC.

Written as DNA, the CDR3 is TGTGCCAGCAGAGGGGAGGGGGGGATGAGCAATCAGCCCCAGCATTTT. It encodes CASRGEGGMSNQPQHF. The chain has TRBV27 and TRBJ1-5, with a tentative D call TRBD1 (6 bases). Germline V lookup: CDR1 MNHEY, CDR2 SMNVEV (reference sequence). The V end lost 6 bases, the J end lost 1 base, and 16 bases lay between the germline ends. This CDR3 is built from 16 residues.

The rearrangement uses TRBV4-2 and TRBJ2-5; 12 bases are shared with TRBD2. Unmatched junction bases numbered 8, after V lost 1 base and J lost 5 bases. The CDR3 runs 17 residues. Germline lookup yields CDR1 LGHNA and CDR2 YNFKEQ. CDR3 in amino acids: CASSQGASGRASETQYF. CDR3 nucleotides: TGTGCCAGCAGCCAAGGAGCTAGCGGGAGGGCCAGTGAGACCCAGTACTTC.

This chain links TRBV30 with TRBJ2-1; maybe TRBD2 (6 bases). CDR1 is GTSNPN, CDR2 SVGIG, per germline (reference sequence). The CDR3 extends over 13 amino acids. V was pared by 3 bases and J by 5 bases, with 11 bases between. This CDR3 is CAWSRGSNNEQFF. As DNA, the CDR3 is TGTGCCTGGAGCCGGGGGAGCAACAATGAGCAGTTCTTC.

In this sample, this clone turned up many times. This chain uses TRBV2 with TRBJ2-7; 8 bases line up with TRBD2. The CDR3 extends over 17 amino acids. Per germline, CDR1 SNHLY and CDR2 FYNNEI. Germline trimming cut 3 bases from V and 3 bases from J; bases unmatched to any gene: 13. CDR3 sequence reads: CASSDINPGLVFYEQYF. The CDR3 bases are TGTGCCAGCAGTGATATCAATCCGGGACTAGTCTTCTACGAGCAGTACTTC. The full variable domain, completed using reference TRBV2 and TRBJ2-7, is EPEVTQTPSHQVTQMGQEVILRCVPISNHLYFYWYRQILGQKVEFLVSFYNNEISEKSEIFDDQFSVERPDGSNFTLKIRSTKLEDSAMYFCASSDINPGLVFYEQYFGPGTRLTVT.

In this sample, this clone turned up a few times. This specimen includes other DNA sequences encoding the same CDR3. V is TRBV9 and J is TRBJ2-5, with TRBD2 as a possible D gene (6 bases). The CDR3 contains 14 residues. CDR1 is SGDLS and CDR2 is YYNGEE in the germline V gene. V lost 2 bases and J 1 base, leaving 9 bases between the germline ends. The DNA for the CDR3 is TGTGCCAGCAGCGTGGGCGGGACCCAAGAGACCCAGTACTTC. Protein: CASSVGGTQETQYF.

The chain links TRBV2 to TRBJ1-5; the D is unclear. The V gene lost 4 bases and the J gene lost 6 bases, with 7 bases spanning the gap. This CDR3 is built from 12 residues. From germline, CDR1 is SNHLY and CDR2 FYNNEI. The CDR3 DNA sequence: TGTGCCAGCAGTGCCCTGGCTCAGCCCCAGCATTTT. This translates into CASSALAQPQHF.

The rearrangement links TRBV11-2 to TRBJ2-5, with D possibly matching TRBD1 (6 bases). The ends were cut back, 3 bases at V and 3 bases at J, with 8 bases in the middle. The CDR3 has 13 residues. CDR1 and CDR2 from the germline V gene are SGHAT and FQNNGV. CDR3: CASSFNREETQYF. The CDR3 nucleotides read TGTGCCAGCAGCTTTAACAGGGAAGAGACCCAGTACTTC.

The chain recombines TRBV29-1 with TRBJ2-7; possibly TRBD2 for D (5 bases). CDR1 is SQVTM, CDR2 ANQGSEA, per germline. The CDR3 runs 13 residues. V shed 4 bases and J shed 1 base, with 11 bases lying between them. CDR3 loop: CSVGRRLSYEQYF. CDR3 bases: TGCAGCGTTGGCAGGAGGCTATCCTACGAGCAGTACTTC.

V usage is TRBV30 and J usage is TRBJ1-1; 7 bases match TRBD1. The CDR3 has 14 residues. V shed 8 bases, J shed 3 bases, and the junction held 12 bases outside the gene matches. The germline V gene has CDR1 GTSNPN and CDR2 SVGIG (reference sequence). CDR3 bases: TGTGCCGGCCGAAACAGGGGCAGGCACACTGAAGCTTTCTTT. Its protein product is CAGRNRGRHTEAFF.

The chain joins TRBV30 to TRBJ1-5; D might be TRBD1 (5 bases). V shed 2 bases and J shed 0 bases, with 11 bases lying between them. This CDR3 is 15 amino acids long. Germline CDR1 is GTSNPN and CDR2 is SVGIG (reference sequence). CDR3 DNA sequence: TGTGCCTGGAGTCGGGGACTAAATAGCAATCAGCCCCAGCATTTT. Its protein product is CAWSRGLNSNQPQHF. The whole variable domain, filled in from reference TRBV30 and TRBJ1-5, reads SQTIHQWPATLVQPVGSPLSLECTVEGTSNPNLYWYRQAAGRGLQLLFYSVGIGQISSEVPQNLSASRPQDRQFILSSKKLLLSDSGFYLCAWSRGLNSNQPQHFGDGTRLSIL.